A selection of T cell receptor beta chains follows, all from one sample in a study of T cells in Graves' hyperthyroidism and ophthalmopathy. TCRdb re-called the multiplex PCR reads through MiXCR, storing one row per CDR3 protein. The table shows around 350,000 distinct CDR3 sequences, with roughly 15% occurring only once. Sequenced material: blood. The receptors derive from an older woman with Graves' ophthalmopathy. Each CDR3 is given with its conserved first and last residue. The D gene is left open where the match is weak. Rows may omit the clone size; those that give it use once, few, many or a size class.

V gene,D gene,clone size,J gene,CDR3 protein,CDR3 DNA
TRBV6-2/TRBV6-3,TRBD2,few,TRBJ2-1,CASSPGTSGRNSEQFF,TGTGCCAGCAGCCCAGGGACTAGCGGGAGAAACAGTGAGCAGTTCTTC
TRBV5-1,TRBD1,many,TRBJ2-7,CASSLRIYRDRSYEQYF,TGCGCCAGCAGCTTACGTATATACCGGGACAGGTCCTACGAGCAGTACTTC
TRBV13,.,many,TRBJ2-3,CASSLGSLADRTDTQYF,TGTGCCAGCAGCTTAGGTTCCTTAGCGGACCGCACAGATACGCAGTATTTT
TRBV27,.,.,TRBJ2-1,CASGAENSYNEQFF,TGTGCCAGCGGGGCGGAGAACTCCTACAATGAGCAGTTCTTC
TRBV6-1,.,many,TRBJ2-7,CASTGGAYEQYF,TGTGCCAGCACTGGGGGTGCCTACGAGCAGTACTTC
TRBV6-1,TRBD2,.,TRBJ2-4,CASSEVTRTSGSKNIQYF,TGTGCCAGCAGTGAAGTAACAAGGACTAGCGGATCCAAAAACATTCAGTACTTC
TRBV24-1,TRBD2,few,TRBJ2-7,CATSDSFTGTSGIREQYF,TGTGCCACCAGTGATTCATTTACCGGGACTAGCGGTATACGCGAGCAGTACTTC
TRBV3-1,TRBD2,many,TRBJ2-1,CASSQDGAGESWEQFF,TGTGCCAGCAGCCAAGACGGGGCGGGAGAGAGTTGGGAGCAGTTCTTC
TRBV6-5,TRBD2,.,TRBJ2-1,CASSCTPGAGGTGYNEQFF,TGTGCCAGCAGTTGCACCCCCGGGGCGGGAGGGACGGGATACAATGAGCAGTTCTTC
TRBV9,TRBD2,many,TRBJ2-5,CASSIGTSGQETQYF,TGTGCCAGCAGCATAGGGACTAGCGGTCAAGAGACCCAGTACTTC
TRBV12-3/TRBV12-4,TRBD2,few,TRBJ2-3,CASSLVAGAVTDTQYF,TGTGCCAGCAGTTTAGTAGCGGGGGCGGTCACAGATACGCAGTATTTT
TRBV12-3/TRBV12-4,.,.,TRBJ2-1,CASSLPLPNEQFF,TGTGCCAGCAGTTTACCACTGCCCAATGAGCAGTTCTTC
TRBV6-6,.,many,TRBJ2-3,CASSYAPADTQYF,TGTGCCAGCAGTTACGCTCCCGCGGATACGCAGTATTTT
TRBV20-1,.,many,TRBJ2-3,CSARMGVGDTQYF,TGCAGTGCTAGAATGGGAGTTGGAGATACGCAGTATTTT
TRBV6-1,.,many,TRBJ2-1,CASSYGLDEQFF,TGTGCCAGCAGTTATGGCCTAGATGAGCAGTTCTTC
TRBV5-1,.,many,TRBJ2-1,CASSRDNEQFF,TGCGCCAGCAGTAGGGACAATGAGCAGTTCTTC
TRBV7-2,.,many,TRBJ2-3,CASSPEDSGGDTQYF,TGTGCCAGCAGCCCGGAAGATTCAGGGGGGGATACGCAGTATTTT
TRBV28,TRBD2,many,TRBJ2-1,CASRRFKRGGLTMSEFF,TGTGCCAGCAGGCGCTTTAAGCGGGGGGGACTTACAATGAGCGAGTTCTTC
TRBV15,TRBD2,few,TRBJ2-2,CATSRVFSSGSTGELFF,TGTGCCACCAGCAGAGTATTTTCTAGCGGGAGTACCGGGGAGCTGTTTTTT
TRBV3-1,.,many,TRBJ1-5,CASSQSGTGEQPQHF,TGTGCCAGCAGCCAATCAGGGACCGGCGAACAGCCCCAGCATTTT
TRBV12-5,.,many,TRBJ1-5,CASGPPTDQPQHF,TGTGCTAGTGGTCCCCCGACAGATCAGCCCCAGCATTTT
TRBV28,TRBD1,few,TRBJ1-1,CASWDRSRGTEAFF,TGTGCCAGCTGGGACAGGTCCCGCGGCACTGAAGCTTTCTTT
TRBV20-1,TRBD2,many,TRBJ2-2,CSATGTSLTGELFF,TGCAGTGCCACCGGGACTAGCCTCACCGGGGAGCTGTTTTTT
TRBV9,.,.,TRBJ2-1,CASSVLQGPQFF,TGTGCCAGCAGCGTTCTTCAGGGGCCGCAGTTCTTC
TRBV20-1,.,many,TRBJ2-5,CSAIGSGLGSQYF,TGCAGTGCGATCGGTTCCGGCCTGGGGTCCCAGTACTTC
TRBV5-1,.,.,TRBJ1-4,CASSFKGATNEKLFF,TGCGCCAGCAGCTTCAAGGGGGCAACTAATGAAAAACTGTTTTTT
TRBV7-9,TRBD1,few,TRBJ2-2,CASSQEPPGTGNTGELFF,TGTGCCAGCAGCCAGGAACCCCCCGGGACAGGGAACACCGGGGAGCTGTTTTTT
TRBV7-3,.,few,TRBJ2-5,CASSLTGDTERETQYF,TGTGCCAGCAGCTTAACGGGCGACACCGAGCGGGAGACCCAGTACTTC
TRBV29-1,.,.,TRBJ2-2,CSVRQEATGELFF,TGCAGCGTTCGACAGGAAGCGACCGGGGAGCTGTTTTTT
TRBV6-5,.,many,TRBJ1-2,CASSYSTSGYGYTF,TGTGCCAGCAGTTACTCGACAAGCGGCTATGGCTACACCTTC
TRBV27,.,many,TRBJ1-2,CASRFGANYGYTF,TGTGCCAGCAGGTTCGGAGCTAACTATGGCTACACCTTC
TRBV5-1,.,many,TRBJ1-1,CASSLGLGQNTEAFF,TGCGCCAGCAGCTTGGGTCTGGGCCAGAACACTGAAGCTTTCTTT
TRBV2,.,many,TRBJ2-1,CASRGGDEQFF,TGTGCCAGCAGAGGTGGAGATGAGCAGTTCTTC
TRBV13,TRBD2,.,TRBJ2-3,CASSRVAGVLDTQYF,TGTGCCAGCAGCCGTGTCGCGGGAGTGTTGGATACGCAGTATTTT
TRBV6-2/TRBV6-3,TRBD2,many,TRBJ2-1,CASSYSSGRRYEQFF,TGTGCCAGCAGTTACTCTAGCGGGAGGAGGTATGAGCAGTTCTTC
TRBV20-1,.,few,TRBJ1-1,CSARGHQNTEAFF,TGCAGTGCTAGAGGACATCAGAACACTGAAGCTTTCTTT
TRBV2,TRBD2,many,TRBJ2-5,CASRGSLAGAGETQYF,TGTGCCAGCAGGGGCAGTTTAGCGGGGGCAGGAGAGACCCAGTACTTC
TRBV12-5,.,many,TRBJ2-5,CASGSQGGETQYF,TGTGCTAGTGGTTCACAGGGAGGAGAGACCCAGTACTTC
TRBV20-1,TRBD2,many,TRBJ2-5,CSARVFSGSSRQETQYF,TGCAGTGCTAGAGTGTTTAGCGGGAGCAGTCGACAAGAGACCCAGTACTTC
TRBV5-1,TRBD1,.,TRBJ2-6,CASSSKGTAYSGANVLTF,TGCGCCAGCAGCTCCAAGGGGACAGCCTACTCTGGGGCCAACGTCCTGACTTTC
TRBV29-1,.,few,TRBJ2-7,CSVLRDEQYF,TGCAGCGTTCTAAGGGACGAGCAGTACTTC